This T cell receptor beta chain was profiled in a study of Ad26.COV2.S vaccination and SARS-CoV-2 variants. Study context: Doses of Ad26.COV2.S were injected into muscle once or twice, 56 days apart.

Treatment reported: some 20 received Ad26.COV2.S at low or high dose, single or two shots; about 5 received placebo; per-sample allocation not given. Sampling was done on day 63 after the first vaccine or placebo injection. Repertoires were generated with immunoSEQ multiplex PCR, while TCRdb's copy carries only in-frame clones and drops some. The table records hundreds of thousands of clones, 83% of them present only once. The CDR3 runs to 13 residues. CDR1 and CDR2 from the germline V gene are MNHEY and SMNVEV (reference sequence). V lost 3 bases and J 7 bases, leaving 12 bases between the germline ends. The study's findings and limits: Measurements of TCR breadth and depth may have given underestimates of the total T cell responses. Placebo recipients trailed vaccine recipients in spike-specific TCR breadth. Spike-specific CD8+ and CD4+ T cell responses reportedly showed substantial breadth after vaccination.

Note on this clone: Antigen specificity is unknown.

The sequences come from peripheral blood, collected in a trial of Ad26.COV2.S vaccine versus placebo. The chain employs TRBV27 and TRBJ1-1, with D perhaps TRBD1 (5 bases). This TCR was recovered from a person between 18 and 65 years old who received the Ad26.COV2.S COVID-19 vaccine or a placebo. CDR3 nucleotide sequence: TGTGCCAGCAGTTTTGGGGGGACGGGTGAAGCTTTCTTT. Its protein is CASSFGGTGEAFF.